This passage covers 10 T cell receptor beta chains from one sample sequenced in a study of healthy donors' naive CD4 and CD8 T cells. TCR libraries were built from around 0.45 ug of total RNA by linear amplification. MiXCR was run by TCRdb on the reads, yielding one entry per CDR3 protein. The table records about 180,000 distinct CDR3 sequences, around 74% of them present only once. Sequenced material: naive CD4+ and CD8+ T cells sorted from blood, pooled from several donors. The receptors were sampled from a pool of human donors in good health; the sample pools cells from several healthy donors.

The rearrangement links TRBV19 to TRBJ1-1; D call uncertain. V was shortened by 5 bases and J by 1 base, with 11 bases between the two germline ends. The CDR3 totals 14 residues. Germline V gene data show CDR1 as LNHDA and CDR2 as SQIVND (reference sequence). CDR3 coding DNA: TGTGCCAGTAGTCGTCGATTTGGGAACACTGAAGCTTTCTTT. It translates to CASSRRFGNTEAFF.

The chain combines TRBV30 with TRBJ1-5, with a tentative D call TRBD1 (5 bases). Between the trimmed V and J ends, which lost 4 bases and 4 bases, there was a span of 14 bases. The CDR3 length is 14 residues. Germline V gene sequence: CDR1 GTSNPN, CDR2 SVGIG (reference sequence). The CDR3 DNA reads TGTGCCTGGAACCGGGACCACTTAAATCAGCCCCAGCATTTT. Its translation is CAWNRDHLNQPQHF.

The rearrangement joins TRBV19 to TRBJ2-2; TRBD1 agrees at 9 bases. CDR3 length: 15 amino acids. The trim removed 3 bases at V and 8 bases at J, leaving 7 bases unmatched. The V gene's germline CDR1 is LNHDA and CDR2 SQIVND (reference sequence). This CDR3 reads CASSIVGQGIGELFF. CDR3 nucleotides: TGTGCCAGTAGTATCGTCGGACAGGGGATAGGGGAGCTGTTTTTT. The variable domain in full, with the rest retrieved from reference TRBV19 and TRBJ2-2, is DGGITQSPKYLFRKEGQNVTLSCEQNLNHDAMYWYRQDPGQGLRLIYYSQIVNDFQKGDIAEGYSVSREKKESFPLTVTSAQKNPTAFYLCASSIVGQGIGELFFGEGSRLTVL.

The chain employs TRBV12-3 or TRBV12-4 and TRBJ2-6; TRBD1 matches 8 bases. Trimming took 6 bases from V and 1 from J; bases not matched to a gene: 11. The CDR3 totals 18 residues. The CDR3 nucleotides are TGTGCCAGCAGCCAGTGGGCCAGGGGGCCGTCTGGGGCCAACGTCCTGACTTTC. It yields the protein CASSQWARGPSGANVLTF.

This clonotype was counted a few times. The rearrangement uses TRBV19 and TRBJ2-1; D perhaps matches TRBD2 (5 bases). The CDR3 has 17 residues. Per germline, CDR1 LNHDA and CDR2 SQIVND (reference sequence). The V gene lost 5 bases and the J gene lost 0 bases, with 17 bases spanning the gap. CDR3 in amino acids: CASSYTAVGSSYNEQFF. The CDR3 DNA reads TGTGCCAGTAGTTACACAGCGGTAGGGAGCTCCTACAATGAGCAGTTCTTC.

This clonotype was observed once. A read error may account for a junction end that differs from germline. The chain uses TRBV6-5 and TRBJ2-1, with no clear D. The CDR3 contains 13 residues. Germline lookup yields CDR1 MNHEY and CDR2 SVGAGI. The DNA for the CDR3 is TGTGCCAGCAGCCGAGCGTCTTACAATGGGCAGTTCTTC. Its translation: CASSRASYNGQFF.

The V gene is TRBV6-5, the J gene TRBJ1-1, with D perhaps TRBD1 (6 bases). The CDR3 loop spans 13 amino acids. Germline CDR1 and CDR2: MNHEY and SVGAGI. Trimming took off 2 bases at V and 7 bases at J, with 11 bases between the two ends. CDR3 sequence (DNA): TGTGCCAGCAGTTACCTAACAGGGTTTGAAGCTTTCTTT. This codes for CASSYLTGFEAFF.

The gene calls are TRBV29-1 and TRBJ2-1; D is perhaps TRBD2 (6 bases). Germline V gene data show CDR1 as SQVTM and CDR2 as ANQGSEA. V was pared by 6 bases and J by 9 bases, with 21 bases between. This CDR3 spans 14 amino acids. Here the CDR3 reads CSVLSRETEGEQFF. The CDR3 region has the DNA TGCAGCGTCCTATCCCGGGAGACAGAGGGTGAGCAGTTCTTC.

V and J are TRBV29-1 and TRBJ2-1; 10 bases fit TRBD2. Germline V gives CDR1 SQVTM, CDR2 ANQGSEA. Trimming removed 8 bases from V and 5 bases from J; junction bases left unmatched: 9. The CDR3 is 14 residues long. CDR3: CSTKGLAVNNEQFF. DNA of the CDR3: TGCAGCACAAAAGGACTAGCGGTGAACAATGAGCAGTTCTTC.

This sequence joins TRBV19 and TRBJ2-1; 10 bases match TRBD2. The trim removed 4 bases at V and 0 bases at J, leaving 0 bases unmatched. From germline, CDR1 is LNHDA and CDR2 SQIVND (reference sequence). CDR3 length: 15 amino acids. The CDR3 sequence: CASSTSGGSYNEQFF. CDR3 sequence (DNA): TGTGCCAGTAGTACTAGCGGGGGCTCCTACAATGAGCAGTTCTTC.